This T cell receptor beta chain was found in a study of blood T cell repertoires in COVID-19. Libraries were prepared by immunoSEQ multiplex PCR; TCRdb keeps only in-frame clonotypes and omits some of them. This repertoire shows fewer than 60,000 clones, roughly 83% found once; its top ten account for about 26%. Germline CDR1 MNHNY, CDR2 SVGAGI (reference sequence). CDR3 length: 15 amino acids. Trimming left V 2 bases short and J 8 bases short, with 16 bases between. This chain uses TRBV6-6 with TRBJ2-1; possible D gene TRBD1, 5 bases. The receptor's source is a woman over 75 with acute or convalescent COVID-19. The sequencing sample was made of peripheral blood. The CDR3 loop is CASSYAQTRVDEQFF. CDR3 sequence (DNA): TGTGCCAGCAGTTACGCCCAAACCAGGGTCGATGAGCAGTTCTTC.